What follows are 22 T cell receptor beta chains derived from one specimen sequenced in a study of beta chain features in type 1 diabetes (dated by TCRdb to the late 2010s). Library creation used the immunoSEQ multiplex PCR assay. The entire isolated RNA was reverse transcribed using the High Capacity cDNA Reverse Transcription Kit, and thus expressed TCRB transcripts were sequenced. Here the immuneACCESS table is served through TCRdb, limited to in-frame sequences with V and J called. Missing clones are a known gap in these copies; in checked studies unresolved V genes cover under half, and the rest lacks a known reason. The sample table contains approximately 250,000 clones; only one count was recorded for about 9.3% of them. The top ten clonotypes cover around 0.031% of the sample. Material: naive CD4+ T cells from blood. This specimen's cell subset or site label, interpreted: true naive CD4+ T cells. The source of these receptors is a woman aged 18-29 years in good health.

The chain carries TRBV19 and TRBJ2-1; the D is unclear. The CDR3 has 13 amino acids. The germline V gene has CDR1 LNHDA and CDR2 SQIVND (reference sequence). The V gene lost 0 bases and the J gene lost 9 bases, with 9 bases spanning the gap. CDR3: CASSIDLGTEQFF. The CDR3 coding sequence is TGTGCCAGTAGTATAGATCTAGGAACTGAGCAGTTCTTC.

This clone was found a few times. In DNA, the CDR3 is TGTGCCAGCAGTGAAGCTGGGGGACAGGCCTTTAAGCAGTACTTC. Translated, it gives CASSEAGGQAFKQYF. V gene TRBV6-1 combines with J gene TRBJ2-7, with 8 bases aligning to TRBD1. Germline-derived CDR1 and CDR2 are MNHNS and SASEGT. Losses at the gene ends were 0 bases for V and 8 bases for J; bases not matched to a gene: 9. The CDR3 length is 15 residues.

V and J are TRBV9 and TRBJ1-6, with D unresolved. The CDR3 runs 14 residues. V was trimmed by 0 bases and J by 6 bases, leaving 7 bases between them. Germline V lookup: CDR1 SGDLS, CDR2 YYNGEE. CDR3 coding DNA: TGTGCCAGCAGCGTAGCTGTCGGTAATTCACCCCTCCACTTT. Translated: CASSVAVGNSPLHF.

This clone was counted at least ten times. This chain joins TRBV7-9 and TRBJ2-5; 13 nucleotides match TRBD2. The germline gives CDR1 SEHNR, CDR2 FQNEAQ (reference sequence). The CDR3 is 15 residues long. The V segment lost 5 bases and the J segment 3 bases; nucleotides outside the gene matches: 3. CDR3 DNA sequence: TGTGCCAGCAGCCTTGGGACTAGCGGGGAAGAGACCCAGTACTTC. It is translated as CASSLGTSGEETQYF.

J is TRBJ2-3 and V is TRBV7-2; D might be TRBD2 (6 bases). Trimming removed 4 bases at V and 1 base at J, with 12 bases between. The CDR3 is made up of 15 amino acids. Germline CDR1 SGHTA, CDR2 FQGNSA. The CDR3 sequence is CASSSAGIGTDTQYF. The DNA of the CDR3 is TGTGCCAGCAGCTCCGCGGGGATAGGCACAGATACGCAGTATTTT.

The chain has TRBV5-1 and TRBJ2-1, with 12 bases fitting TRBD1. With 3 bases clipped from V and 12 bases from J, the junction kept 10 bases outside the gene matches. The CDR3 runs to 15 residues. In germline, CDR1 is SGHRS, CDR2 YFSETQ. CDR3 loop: CASSSPGQGAGVQFF. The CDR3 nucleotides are TGCGCCAGCAGCTCTCCGGGACAGGGGGCTGGGGTGCAGTTCTTC.

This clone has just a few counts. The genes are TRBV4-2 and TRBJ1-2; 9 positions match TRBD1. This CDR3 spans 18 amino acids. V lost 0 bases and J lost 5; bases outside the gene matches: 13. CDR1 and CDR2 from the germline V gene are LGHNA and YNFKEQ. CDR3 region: CASSQDGGQGLVGYGYTF. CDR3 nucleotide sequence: TGTGCCAGCAGCCAAGATGGAGGACAGGGGTTGGTAGGATATGGCTACACCTTC.

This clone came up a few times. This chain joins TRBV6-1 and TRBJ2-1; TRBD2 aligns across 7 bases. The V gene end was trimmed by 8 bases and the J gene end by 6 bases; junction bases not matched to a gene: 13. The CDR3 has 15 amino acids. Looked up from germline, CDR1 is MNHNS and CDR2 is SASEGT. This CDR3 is CASGPPGRGPNEQFF. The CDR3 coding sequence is TGTGCCAGCGGCCCCCCGGGGAGGGGTCCCAATGAGCAGTTCTTC.

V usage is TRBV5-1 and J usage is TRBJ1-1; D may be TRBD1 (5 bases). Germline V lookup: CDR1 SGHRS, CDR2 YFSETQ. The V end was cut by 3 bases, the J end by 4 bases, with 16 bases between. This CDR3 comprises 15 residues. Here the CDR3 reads CASSSASGGGTEAFF. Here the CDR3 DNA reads TGCGCCAGCAGCTCGGCTTCGGGCGGGGGCACTGAAGCTTTCTTT. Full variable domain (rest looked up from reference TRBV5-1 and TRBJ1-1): KAGVTQTPRYLIKTRGQQVTLSCSPISGHRSVSWYQQTPGQGLQFLFEYFSETQRNKGNFPGRFSGRQFSNSRSEMNVSTLELGDSALYLCASSSASGGGTEAFFGQGTRLTVV.

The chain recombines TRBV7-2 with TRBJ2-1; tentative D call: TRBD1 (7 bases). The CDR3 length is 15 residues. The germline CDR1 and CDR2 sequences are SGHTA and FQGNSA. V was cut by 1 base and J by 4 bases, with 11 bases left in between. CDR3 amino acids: CASSLDAGGYNEQFF. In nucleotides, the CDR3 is TGTGCCAGCAGCTTAGACGCAGGGGGGTACAATGAGCAGTTCTTC.

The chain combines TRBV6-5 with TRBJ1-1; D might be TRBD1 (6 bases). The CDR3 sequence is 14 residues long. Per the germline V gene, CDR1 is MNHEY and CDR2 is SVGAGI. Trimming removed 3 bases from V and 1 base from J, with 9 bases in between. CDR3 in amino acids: CASSYQGPNTEAFF. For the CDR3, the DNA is TGTGCCAGCAGTTATCAGGGGCCGAACACTGAAGCTTTCTTT.

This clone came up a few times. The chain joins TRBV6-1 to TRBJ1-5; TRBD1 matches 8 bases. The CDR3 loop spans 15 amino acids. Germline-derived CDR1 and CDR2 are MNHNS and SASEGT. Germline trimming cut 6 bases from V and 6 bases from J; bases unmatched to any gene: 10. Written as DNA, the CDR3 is TGTGCCAGCAGGGGGGACAGGAGGACTCGTCAGCCCCAGCATTTT. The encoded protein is CASRGDRRTRQPQHF.

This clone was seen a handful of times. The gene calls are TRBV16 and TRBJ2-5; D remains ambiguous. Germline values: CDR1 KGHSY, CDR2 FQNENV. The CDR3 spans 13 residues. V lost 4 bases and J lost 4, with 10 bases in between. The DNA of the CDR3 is TGTGCCAGCAGCCTGCGACTGAGAGAGACCCAGTACTTC. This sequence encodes CASSLRLRETQYF.

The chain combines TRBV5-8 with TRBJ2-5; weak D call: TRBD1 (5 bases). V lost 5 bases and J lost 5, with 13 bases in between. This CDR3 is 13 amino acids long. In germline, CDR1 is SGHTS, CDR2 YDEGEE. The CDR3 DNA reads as TGTGCCAGCAGGTTCAGGGCGGCGGAGACCCAGTACTTC. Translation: CASRFRAAETQYF.

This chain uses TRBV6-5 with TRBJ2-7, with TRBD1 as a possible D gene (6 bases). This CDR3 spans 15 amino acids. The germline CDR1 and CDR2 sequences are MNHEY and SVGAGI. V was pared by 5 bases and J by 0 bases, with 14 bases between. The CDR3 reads CASSHTGTISYEQYF. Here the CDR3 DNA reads TGTGCCAGCAGTCACACCGGGACAATCTCCTACGAGCAGTACTTC.

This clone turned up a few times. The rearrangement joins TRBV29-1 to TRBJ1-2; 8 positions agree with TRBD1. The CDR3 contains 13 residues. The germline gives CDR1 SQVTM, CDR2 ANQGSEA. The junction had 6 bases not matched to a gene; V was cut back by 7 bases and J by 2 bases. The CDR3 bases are TGCAGCGCTCAAGGACAGGGAAACTATGGCTACACCTTC. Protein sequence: CSAQGQGNYGYTF.

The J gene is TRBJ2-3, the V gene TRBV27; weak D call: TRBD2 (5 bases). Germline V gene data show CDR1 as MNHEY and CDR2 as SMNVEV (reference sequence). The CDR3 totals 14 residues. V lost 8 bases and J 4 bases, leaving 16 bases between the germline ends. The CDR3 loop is CASWPVGSADTQYF. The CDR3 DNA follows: TGTGCCAGCTGGCCCGTGGGTAGCGCAGATACGCAGTATTTT.

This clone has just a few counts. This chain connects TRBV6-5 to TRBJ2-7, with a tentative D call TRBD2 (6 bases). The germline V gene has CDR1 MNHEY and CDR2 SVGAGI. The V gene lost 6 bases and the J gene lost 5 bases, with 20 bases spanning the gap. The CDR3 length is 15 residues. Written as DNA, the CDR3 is TGTGCCAGCAGGGAGGGGTTGTCCACCCCCCACGAGCAGTACTTC. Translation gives CASREGLSTPHEQYF.

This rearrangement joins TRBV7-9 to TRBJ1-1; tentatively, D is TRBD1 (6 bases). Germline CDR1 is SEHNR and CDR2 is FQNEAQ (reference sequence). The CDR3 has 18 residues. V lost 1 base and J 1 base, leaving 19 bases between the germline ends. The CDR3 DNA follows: TGTGCCAGCAGCTTAGTCGGGGGGGCAGTTAAAGAGAACACTGAAGCTTTCTTT. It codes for CASSLVGGAVKENTEAFF.

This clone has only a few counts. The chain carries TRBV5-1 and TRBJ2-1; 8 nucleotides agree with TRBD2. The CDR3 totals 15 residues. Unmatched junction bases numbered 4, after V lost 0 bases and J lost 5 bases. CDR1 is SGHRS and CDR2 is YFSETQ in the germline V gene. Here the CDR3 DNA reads TGCGCCAGCAGCTTGGTCGCGACTAGCGACAATGAGCAGTTCTTC. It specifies CASSLVATSDNEQFF.

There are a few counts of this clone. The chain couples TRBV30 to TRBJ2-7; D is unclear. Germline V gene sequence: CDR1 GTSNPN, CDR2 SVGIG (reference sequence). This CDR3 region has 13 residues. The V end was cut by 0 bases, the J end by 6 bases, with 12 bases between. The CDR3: CAWSVSQEREQYF. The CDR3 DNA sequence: TGTGCCTGGAGTGTAAGCCAAGAGCGCGAGCAGTACTTC.

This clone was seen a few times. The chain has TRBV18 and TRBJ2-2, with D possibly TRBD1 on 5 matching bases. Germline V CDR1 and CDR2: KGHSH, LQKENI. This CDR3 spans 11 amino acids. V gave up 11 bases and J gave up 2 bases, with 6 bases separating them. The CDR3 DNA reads TGTGCCGGACAAAACACCGGGGAGCTGTTTTTT. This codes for CAGQNTGELFF.